This T cell receptor beta chain was observed in a study of persistence of HIV-infected CD4 T cells (dated by TCRdb to 2019 to 2021). Some background on the complete study: CMV- and HIV-1 Gag-responding CD4+ T cells were isolated from ART-treated individuals so that antigen-driven clonal expansion of HIV-1-infected cells could be examined. Participants had been on suppressive ART for a median of roughly eight years. Apart from a couple of participants who underwent leukapheresis at a single time point, peripheral blood samples of up to about 180 mL were collected from participants at multiple time points. Proviral sequencing was used to assess clonality among infected cells, whereas TCRbeta sequencing gauged the clonality of all cells within each sorted population. For the TCR cluster analysis across participants, fewer than ten participants were included for CMV and about seven participants for Gag. Overall study outcomes, separate from this receptor: Within the same sorted populations, how oligoclonal the TCRs were correlated with how oligoclonal the proviruses were. Significantly lower TCRbeta richness was observed in CMV- and Gag-responding cells than in anti-CD3/anti-CD28-responding cells, and higher oligoclonality was observed in CMV-responding cells than in CD3/CD28-stimulated and Gag-responding cells. Only a small number of individuals took part in the study, and the range of antigens tested was limited. Bulk TCR analyses could not be restricted to the rare CMV-responding cells that actually carried HIV-1 proviruses. Antigen-responding cells were enriched for expanded CDR3beta sequences that were degenerate, which suggests that CD4+ responses to CMV and Gag underwent convergent selection.

The V end gives up 4 bases and the J end 4 bases, leaving 5 bases in the junction not matched to a gene. CDR1 and CDR2 were assigned from the germline V gene as KGHDR and SFDVKD. The CDR3 measures 16 amino acids from cysteine to phenylalanine. Of all the DNA, just the CDR3 is kept, 48 bases in frame from base 1. As to this clone: No antigen is known for it. Base quality data are lacking; no much larger clone is found one base away.

What the treatment or condition label conveys for this sample: suppressive antiretroviral therapy. Cells were stimulated with a pool of overlapping HIV-1 Gag 15-mer peptides at approximately 0.98 ug per peptide per mL. Nonresponding CD40L-negative CD69-negative CD45RO-high memory CD4+ T cells were sorted as memory populations depleted of antigen-responding cells. Participants were HIV-1-infected adults who started suppressive ART during chronic infection. For at least 4 years, the participants' plasma HIV-1 RNA had been undetectable, below 50 copies/mL. To be included, participants needed a CD4+ T cell count above 400 cells/uL and a positive CMV serology. Before stimulation, PBMCs were isolated using density centrifugation and depleted of CD8+ T cells. For approximately 17 hours, CD8-depleted PBMCs were stimulated with anti-CD28/CD49d costimulation, a CD40-blocking antibody, and enfuvirtide, which was added to prevent new infections. Cell sorting was done on a Beckman Coulter MoFlo Legacy or XDP sorter, and dead cells were excluded with propidium iodide. Genomic DNA was extracted using the QIAamp DNA Mini Kit for samples with more than one million cells and using the Quick-DNA Microprep Kit for all other samples.

TCRbeta repertoires were sequenced from genomic DNA with the immunoSEQ hsTCRB assay version 4 in survey mode. Genomic DNA was diluted to roughly 10 ng/uL, and up to 1 ug per sample was used for TCRbeta sequencing. The authors' pipeline ran thus. ImmunoSeq Analyzer 3.0 was used for analysis of TCRbeta data, and diversity was computed on productive nucleotide rearrangements. Lower-bound TCR diversity was estimated with the improved Chao index, and clonality with the Gini coefficient using the Immunarch R package. Nucleotide rearrangements that differed but encoded the same CDR3beta amino acid sequence were counted as separate clonotypes. Differential abundance analysis identified TCRbeta sequences significantly enriched in antigen-responding cells relative to anti-CD3/anti-CD28-activated cells. Using predicted peptide-MHC specificity as the basis, GLIPH2 grouped TCRs into clusters, both for each participant individually and for the merged data sets that combined participants. In its TCRdb copy, this immuneACCESS table keeps in-frame sequences only and misses some clones. Where compared with another copy, unresolved V genes explain less than half of these, and the others have no known cause. Clone size and the V and J calls come from that table; the DNA yielded D and trimming. Here the sample has about 36,000 clones; 85% to 90% occur a single time. 5.4% of the sample is taken by the ten largest.

Sample: cultured CD4+ T cells from PBMCs, taken from a patient who received antiretroviral therapy. This specimen's cell subset or site label, per the study, means: CD40L-CD69- CD45RO-high memory CD4 T cells not responding to Gag peptides. The chain is encoded by TRBV24-1 joined to TRBJ2-7, and 14 bases in between align with TRBD2. This receptor was obtained from an adult with HIV. The donor label of this sample is uncertain. The nucleotides are TGTGCCACCAGTGAACGTGGACTAGCGGGGGGTTACGAGCAGTACTTC. Its translation is CATSERGLAGGYEQYF.